This T cell receptor beta chain was obtained from a study of blood T cell repertoires in COVID-19. Study as a whole: Collection of acute and convalescent COVID-19 samples took place in the United States, Italy and Spain. PBMCs, B-cell-depleted T cells, or T cells provided the cDNA or gDNA that made up the material.

The germline V gene has CDR1 SGHNT and CDR2 YYREEE (reference sequence). This CDR3 has 15 amino acids. Between the trimmed V and J ends, which lost 4 bases and 5 bases, there was a span of 13 bases. Source study methods: Estimates of nucleated cell counts were drawn from the amplification of reference gene primers. The protocol was immunoSEQ multiplex PCR, while the TCRdb copy is restricted to in-frame clones and leaves out a portion. V and J calls and clone size follow that table, whereas D and trimming were derived from the DNA. This table holds tens of thousands of clones, roughly 90% found once. Sequenced: peripheral blood. The V gene is TRBV5-4, the J gene TRBJ1-6; no clear D. The source of this sequence is an older woman with acute or convalescent COVID-19. This chain's CDR3 is CASSPRSPDNSPLHF. The CDR3 DNA reads as TGTGCCAGCAGCCCCCGTTCCCCCGATAATTCACCCCTCCACTTT.